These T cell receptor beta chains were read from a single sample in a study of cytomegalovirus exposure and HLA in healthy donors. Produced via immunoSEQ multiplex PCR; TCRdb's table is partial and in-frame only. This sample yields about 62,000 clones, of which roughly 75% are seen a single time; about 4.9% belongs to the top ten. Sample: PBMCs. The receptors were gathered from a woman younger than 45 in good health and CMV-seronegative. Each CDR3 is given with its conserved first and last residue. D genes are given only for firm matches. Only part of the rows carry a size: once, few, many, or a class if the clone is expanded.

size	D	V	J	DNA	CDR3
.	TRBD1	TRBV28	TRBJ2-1	TGTGCCAGCAGTTTACCCCCTCAGGGGGCGATGTACAATGAGCAGTTCTTC	CASSLPPQGAMYNEQFF
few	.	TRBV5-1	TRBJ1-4	TGCGCCAGCAGCTTGACAGGGTATGAAAAACTGTTTTTT	CASSLTGYEKLFF
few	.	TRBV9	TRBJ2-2	TGTGCCAGCAGCGTAGAGGCCAGGAGGGCCGGGGAGCTGTTTTTT	CASSVEARRAGELFF
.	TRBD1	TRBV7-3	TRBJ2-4	TGTGCCAGCAGCTTAGGGAAAGGGGACAGACGAAACATTCAGTACTTC	CASSLGKGDRRNIQYF
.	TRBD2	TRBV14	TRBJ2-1	TGTGCCAGCAGCCAGACCCAACTAGCGGTTAATGAGCAGTTCTTC	CASSQTQLAVNEQFF
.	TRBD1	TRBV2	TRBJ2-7	TGTGCCAGCAGTACACAGGGGCCGACCTACGAGCAGTACTTC	CASSTQGPTYEQYF
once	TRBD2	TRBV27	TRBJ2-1	TGTGCCGCACATCCCCCGGGAGGGGGGATCCAATACAATGAGCAGTTCTTC	CAAHPPGGGIQYNEQFF
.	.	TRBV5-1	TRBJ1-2	TGCGCCAGCAGCTTGGTGGCAGGGGAGCACTATGGCTACACCTTC	CASSLVAGEHYGYTF
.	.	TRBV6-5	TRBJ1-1	TGTGCCAGCAGTTACTCCCGGGGACTTCACACTGAAGCTTTCTTT	CASSYSRGLHTEAFF
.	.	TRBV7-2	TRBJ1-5	TGTGCCAGCAGCTTACATCCTAGCAATCAGCCCCAGCATTTT	CASSLHPSNQPQHF
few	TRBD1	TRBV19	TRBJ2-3	TGTGCCAGTAGCCGGTTGGACAGGGCGACAGATACGCAGTATTTT	CASSRLDRATDTQYF
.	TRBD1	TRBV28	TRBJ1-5	TGTGCCAGCAGTTTATCCGGGACAGGGGCTCAGCCCCAGCATTTT	CASSLSGTGAQPQHF
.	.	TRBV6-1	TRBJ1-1	TGTGCCAGCAATGGGGGGGTCAGGACTGAAGCTTTCTTT	CASNGGVRTEAFF
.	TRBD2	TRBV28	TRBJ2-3	TGTGCCACCGCGGAGGCGGGGAGGGCATCGGATACGCAGTATTTT	CATAEAGRASDTQYF
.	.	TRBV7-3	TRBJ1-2	TGTGCCAGCAGCTTAAGCGGGACGGATAACTATGGCTACACCTTC	CASSLSGTDNYGYTF
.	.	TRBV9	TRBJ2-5	TGTGCCAGCAGCGTAGAGCCGGGGAGGCTAGGGGCACAAGAGACCCAGTACTTC	CASSVEPGRLGAQETQYF
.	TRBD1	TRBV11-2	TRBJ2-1	TGTGCCAGCAGCTTAGGACCCGGGACAGGGGAAGCCAATGAGCAGTTCTTC	CASSLGPGTGEANEQFF
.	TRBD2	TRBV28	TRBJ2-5	TGTGCCAGCAGTCTGACTAGCGGGGGCCAAGAGACCCAGTACTTC	CASSLTSGGQETQYF
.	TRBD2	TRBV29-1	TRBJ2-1	TGCAGCGTTGCGACGCCCAGGGGGACTAGCGGGATTAGGGGTGAGCAGTTCTTC	CSVATPRGTSGIRGEQFF
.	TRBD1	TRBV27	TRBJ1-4	TGTGCTAGCAGAACGGGGACAGGGGTCTCAACTAATGAAAAACTGTTTTTT	CASRTGTGVSTNEKLFF
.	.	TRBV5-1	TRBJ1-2	TGCGCCAGCAGCCCCCTGACAGGACTTCATGAGTATGGCTACACCTTC	CASSPLTGLHEYGYTF
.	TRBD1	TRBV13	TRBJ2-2	TGTGCCAGCAGCTTAGAAGGGGGCATAACCGGGGAGCTGTTTTTT	CASSLEGGITGELFF
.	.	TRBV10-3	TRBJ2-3	TGTGCCATCAGTGAGTCTGGAGGCACAGATACGCAGTATTTT	CAISESGGTDTQYF
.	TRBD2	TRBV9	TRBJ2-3	TGTGCCAGCAGCCCCAGGGAGGGTAGCACAGATACGCAGTATTTT	CASSPREGSTDTQYF
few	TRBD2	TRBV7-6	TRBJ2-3	TGTGCCAGCAGCTCTAGACTAGCGGGAGGCCCCACAGATACGCAGTATTTT	CASSSRLAGGPTDTQYF
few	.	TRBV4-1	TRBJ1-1	TGCGCCAGCAGCCGTTCCCCGGCGGAACAGGTGAACACTGAAGCTTTCTTT	CASSRSPAEQVNTEAFF
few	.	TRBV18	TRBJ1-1	TGTGCCAGCTCCCGTACGGTCGGGTCTAAGGAGACTTTCTTT	CASSRTVGSKETFF
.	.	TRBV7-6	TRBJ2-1	TGTGCCAGCAGCCCCCAAGTAAGCTCTTCCTACAATGAGCAGTTCTTC	CASSPQVSSSYNEQFF
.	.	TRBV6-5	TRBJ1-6	TGTGCCAGCAGTTACTCTGGTAGCTCCTATAATTCACCCCTCCACTTT	CASSYSGSSYNSPLHF
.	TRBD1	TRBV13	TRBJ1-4	TGTGCCAGCAGCTTAGGAGGTGTCAGGGGGAATGAAAAACTGTTTTTT	CASSLGGVRGNEKLFF
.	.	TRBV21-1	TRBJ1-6	TGTGCCAGAGAGGCGGGACAGTATCCTCCCAGGAGCTCCTATAATTCACCCCTCCACTTT	CAREAGQYPPRSSYNSPLHF
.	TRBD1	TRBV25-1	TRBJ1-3	TGTGCCAGCAGTCAGACAGGGGGCTCTGGAAACACCATATATTTT	CASSQTGGSGNTIYF
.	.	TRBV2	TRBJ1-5	TGTGCCAGCAGTGAGGGCTACAATCAGCCCCAGCATTTT	CASSEGYNQPQHF
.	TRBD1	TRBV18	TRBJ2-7	TGTGCCAGCTCACAAATAGGACAGGGCCCTGAGCAGTACTTC	CASSQIGQGPEQYF
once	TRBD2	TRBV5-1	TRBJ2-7	TGCGCCAGCAGCTTAGTGGCGGGAGGGCCGAACGAGCAGTACTTC	CASSLVAGGPNEQYF
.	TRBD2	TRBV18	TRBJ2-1	TGTGCCAGCTCACACCCGGGACTAGCGGGAGGAGGCAATGAGCAGTTCTTC	CASSHPGLAGGGNEQFF
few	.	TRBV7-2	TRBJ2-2	TGTGCCAGCAGCTTAGCGAGGAACGCCGGGGAGCTGTTTTTT	CASSLARNAGELFF
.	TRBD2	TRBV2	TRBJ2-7	TGTGCCAGCAGGGACCTCCTAGCGGGAGCATACGAGCAGTACTTC	CASRDLLAGAYEQYF
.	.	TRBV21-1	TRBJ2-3	TGTGCCAGCAGCAAAGAAATTTGGACTAGCGGACTTGGAGTCCCCACAGATACGCAGTATTTT	CASSKEIWTSGLGVPTDTQYF